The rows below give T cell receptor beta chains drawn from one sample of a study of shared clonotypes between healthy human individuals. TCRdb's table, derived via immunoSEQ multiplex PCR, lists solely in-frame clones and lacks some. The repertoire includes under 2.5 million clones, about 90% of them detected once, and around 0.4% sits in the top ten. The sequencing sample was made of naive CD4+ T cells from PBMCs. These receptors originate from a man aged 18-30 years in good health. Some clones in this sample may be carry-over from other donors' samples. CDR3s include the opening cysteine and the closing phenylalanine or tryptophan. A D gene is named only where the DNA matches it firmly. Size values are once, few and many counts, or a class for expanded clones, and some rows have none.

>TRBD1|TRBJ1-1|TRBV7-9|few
CASSFTGTGNTEAFF
TGTGCCAGCAGCTTCACCGGGACAGGGAACACTGAAGCTTTCTTT
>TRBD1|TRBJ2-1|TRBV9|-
CASSATGTELSYNEQFF
TGTGCCAGCAGCGCCACCGGGACAGAACTCTCCTACAATGAGCAGTTCTTC
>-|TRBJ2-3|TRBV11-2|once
CASSLRAPTDTQYF
TGTGCCAGCAGCTTGAGGGCGCCGACAGATACGCAGTATTTT
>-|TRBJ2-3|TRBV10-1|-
CASSDRGITDTQYF
TGCGCCAGCAGTGATAGGGGAATCACAGATACGCAGTATTTT
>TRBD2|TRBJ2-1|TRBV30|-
CAWSTSGRVGNEQFF
TGTGCCTGGAGTACTAGCGGGAGGGTAGGGAATGAGCAGTTCTTC
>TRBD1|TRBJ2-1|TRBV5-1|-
CASSSGTGAYNEQFF
TGCGCCAGCAGCTCCGGGACAGGGGCCTACAATGAGCAGTTCTTC
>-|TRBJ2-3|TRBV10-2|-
CASFGGDTQYF
TGCGCCAGCTTCGGCGGGGATACGCAGTATTTT
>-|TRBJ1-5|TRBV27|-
CASSFREDQPQHF
TGTGCCAGCAGTTTTCGTGAGGATCAGCCCCAGCATTTT
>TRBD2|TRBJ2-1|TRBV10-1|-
CASSELAGEYNEQFF
TGCGCCAGCAGTGAGCTAGCGGGAGAGTACAATGAGCAGTTCTTC
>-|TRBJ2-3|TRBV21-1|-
CASITEDRSTDTQYF
TGTGCCAGCATCACAGAGGACAGAAGCACAGATACGCAGTATTTT
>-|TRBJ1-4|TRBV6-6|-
CASGTGEKLFF
TGTGCCAGCGGCACAGGTGAAAAACTGTTTTTT
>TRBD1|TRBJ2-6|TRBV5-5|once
CASSLARSGGSGANVLTF
TGTGCCAGCAGCTTGGCGAGGTCAGGGGGCTCTGGGGCCAACGTCCTGACTTTC
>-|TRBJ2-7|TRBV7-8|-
CASSLVWTTAYEQYF
TGTGCCAGCAGCTTAGTCTGGACTACGGCCTACGAGCAGTACTTC
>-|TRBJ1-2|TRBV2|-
CASSVGPTVYGYTF
TGTGCCAGCAGTGTGGGGCCGACAGTCTATGGCTACACCTTC
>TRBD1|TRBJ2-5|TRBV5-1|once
CASSLIDYSGGYQETQYF
TGCGCCAGCAGCTTGATAGATTACTCAGGGGGCTACCAAGAGACCCAGTACTTC
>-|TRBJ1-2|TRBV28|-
CASSTGLETYGYTF
TGTGCCAGCTCCACCGGACTCGAGACCTATGGCTACACCTTC
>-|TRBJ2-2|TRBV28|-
CASVIGGGELFF
TGTGCCAGTGTAATCGGGGGCGGGGAGCTGTTTTTT
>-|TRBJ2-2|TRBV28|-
CASRGQNTGELFF
TGTGCCAGCCGCGGGCAGAACACCGGGGAGCTGTTTTTT
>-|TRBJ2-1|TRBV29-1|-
CSVDRGNSYNEQFF
TGCAGCGTGGACCGAGGGAATTCCTACAATGAGCAGTTCTTC
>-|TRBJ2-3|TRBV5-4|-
CASTPFLSGPTDTQYF
TGTGCCAGCACCCCATTCCTCAGCGGTCCCACAGATACGCAGTATTTT
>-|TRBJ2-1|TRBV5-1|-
CASSSAPQGSYNEQFF
TGCGCCAGCAGCTCAGCACCTCAGGGGTCCTACAATGAGCAGTTCTTC
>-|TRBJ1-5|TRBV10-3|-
CAISEGTPGGNQPQHF
TGTGCCATCAGTGAGGGGACCCCCGGGGGCAATCAGCCCCAGCATTTT
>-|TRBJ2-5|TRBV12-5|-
CASGLAHRGLGETQYF
TGTGCTAGTGGTTTGGCACACCGGGGGCTTGGGGAGACCCAGTACTTC
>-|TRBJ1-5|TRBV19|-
CASSLGQKYQPQHF
TGTGCCAGTAGTCTCGGACAGAAATATCAGCCCCAGCATTTT
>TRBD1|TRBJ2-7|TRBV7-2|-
CASSLAPGQGDYEQYF
TGTGCCAGCAGCTTGGCTCCGGGACAGGGGGACTACGAGCAGTACTTC
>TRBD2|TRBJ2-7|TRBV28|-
CASSSLLAIRSGKLSYEQYF
TGTGCCAGCAGTTCCCTTTTAGCTATCCGGAGCGGGAAGCTCTCCTACGAGCAGTACTTC
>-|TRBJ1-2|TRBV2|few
CASSTGTRYGYTF
TGTGCCAGCAGTACCGGGACACGGTATGGCTACACCTTC
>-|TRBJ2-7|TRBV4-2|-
CASSQEPRTYEQYF
TGTGCCAGCAGCCAAGAACCTAGAACCTACGAGCAGTACTTC
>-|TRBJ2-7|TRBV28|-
CASSLVGGIYEQYF
TGTGCCAGCAGTTTAGTTGGGGGTATCTACGAGCAGTACTTC
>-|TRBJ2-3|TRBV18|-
CASSAASYFTDTQYF
TGTGCCAGCTCAGCAGCTAGTTACTTCACAGATACGCAGTATTTT
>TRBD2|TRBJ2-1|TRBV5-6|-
CASSLTSGRPKYNEQFF
TGTGCCAGCAGCTTGACTAGCGGGAGGCCGAAATACAATGAGCAGTTCTTC
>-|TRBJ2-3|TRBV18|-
CASSPLAPDTDTQYF
TGTGCCAGCTCCCCGCTGGCTCCCGACACAGATACGCAGTATTTT
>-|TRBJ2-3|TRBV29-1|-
CSVGGRGTDTQYF
TGCAGCGTGGGGGGCAGGGGCACAGATACGCAGTATTTT
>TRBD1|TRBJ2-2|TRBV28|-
CASSFSTGGNTGELFF
TGTGCCAGCAGTTTCTCGACAGGGGGGAACACCGGGGAGCTGTTTTTT
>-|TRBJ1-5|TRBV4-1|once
CASSPGTLDQPQHF
TGCGCCAGCAGCCCCGGGACGTTGGATCAGCCCCAGCATTTT
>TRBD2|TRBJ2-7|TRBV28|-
CASMGGGGRKEQYF
TGTGCCAGCATGGGTGGCGGGGGACGGAAAGAGCAGTACTTC
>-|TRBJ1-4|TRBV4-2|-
CASSLRRGDEKLFF
TGTGCCAGCAGCCTCCGCCGTGGAGATGAAAAACTGTTTTTT
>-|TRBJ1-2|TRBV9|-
CASSVGSGVAGYGYTF
TGTGCCAGCAGCGTAGGTTCAGGGGTGGCAGGATATGGCTACACCTTC
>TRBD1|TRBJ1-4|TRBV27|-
CASSLLGQTTNEKLFF
TGTGCCAGCAGTTTGTTGGGACAGACGACTAATGAAAAACTGTTTTTT
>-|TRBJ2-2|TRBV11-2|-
CASSLFSGELFF
TGTGCCAGCAGCTTGTTTTCCGGGGAGCTGTTTTTT
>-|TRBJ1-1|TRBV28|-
CASGSGTEAFF
TGTGCCAGCGGGTCCGGGACGGAAGCTTTCTTT
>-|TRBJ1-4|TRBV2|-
CASTGDNEKLFF
TGTGCCAGCACAGGGGATAATGAAAAACTGTTTTTT
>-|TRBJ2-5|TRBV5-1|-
CASSRTPGYETQYF
TGCGCCAGCAGTCGTACTCCAGGGTATGAGACCCAGTACTTC
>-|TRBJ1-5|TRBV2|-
CASQPGINQPQHF
TGTGCCAGCCAGCCCGGGATCAATCAGCCCCAGCATTTT
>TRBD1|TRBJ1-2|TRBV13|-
CASSSPGQGAGYTF
TGTGCCAGCAGCAGTCCTGGACAGGGCGCTGGCTACACCTTC
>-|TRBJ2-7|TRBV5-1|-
CASSLFDEQYF
TGCGCCAGCAGCTTGTTCGACGAGCAGTACTTC
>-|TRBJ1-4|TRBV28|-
CASSSGGATNEKLFF
TGTGCCAGCAGTTCCGGGGGCGCGACCAATGAAAAACTGTTTTTT
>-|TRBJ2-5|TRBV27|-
CASSYRETQYF
TGTGCCAGCAGTTACAGGGAGACCCAGTACTTC
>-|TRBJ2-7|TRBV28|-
CASSPRQFYEQYF
TGTGCCAGCAGTCCTCGCCAGTTCTACGAGCAGTACTTC
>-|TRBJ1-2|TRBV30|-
CAWSVRPEIRASGYTF
TGTGCCTGGAGTGTTCGGCCCGAAATTAGAGCTTCTGGCTACACCTTC
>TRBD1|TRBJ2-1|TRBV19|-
CASSRGGADNEQFF
TGTGCCAGTAGTCGAGGGGGCGCGGACAATGAGCAGTTCTTC
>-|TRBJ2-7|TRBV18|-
CASSNLGDYEQYF
TGTGCCAGCTCGAACCTGGGCGACTACGAGCAGTACTTC
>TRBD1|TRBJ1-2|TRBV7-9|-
CASSSTPGGYGYTF
TGTGCCAGCAGTTCAACCCCAGGGGGCTATGGCTACACCTTC
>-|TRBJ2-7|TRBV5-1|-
CASQGTAARPYEQYF
TGCGCCAGCCAGGGGACGGCCGCCCGCCCCTACGAGCAGTACTTC
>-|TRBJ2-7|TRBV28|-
CASSMTVYEQYF
TGTGCCAGCAGTATGACGGTTTACGAGCAGTACTTC
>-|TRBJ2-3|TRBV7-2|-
CASSFTRFRTDTQYF
TGTGCCAGCAGCTTCACCAGGTTCCGCACAGATACGCAGTATTTT
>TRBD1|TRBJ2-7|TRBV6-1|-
CASRGRDRGYEQYF
TGTGCCAGCAGGGGCCGGGACAGGGGATACGAGCAGTACTTC
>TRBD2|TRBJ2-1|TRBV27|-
CASSIPRGSGYNEQFF
TGTGCCAGCAGTATCCCCCGGGGTAGCGGGTACAATGAGCAGTTCTTC
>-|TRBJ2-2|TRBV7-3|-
CASSLSRRGELFF
TGTGCCAGCAGCTTAAGCCGGCGCGGGGAGCTGTTTTTT
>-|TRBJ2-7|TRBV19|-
CASSIRGAGDSYEQYF
TGTGCCAGTAGTATACGGGGGGCCGGGGACTCCTACGAGCAGTACTTC